These 8 T cell receptor beta chains were all obtained from the same sample, sequenced in a study of early T cells in non-severe SARS-CoV-2 infection. TCRdb analysed the 5' RACE reads with MiXCR anew, one entry per CDR3 protein. The sample lists some 77,000 distinct CDR3 sequences; 9% to 10% were seen once. What was sequenced was whole blood. All receptors derive from an adult who was a healthcare worker with PCR-confirmed SARS-CoV-2 infection or an uninfected control (not recorded which).

This clonotype was detected many times. This sequence joins TRBV5-1 and TRBJ1-4; D perhaps matches TRBD1 (6 bases). V was pared by 4 bases and J by 5 bases, with 18 bases between. Germline V lookup: CDR1 SGHRS, CDR2 YFSETQ. The CDR3 is 16 residues long. Here the CDR3 DNA reads TGCGCCAGCAGCCAGGATATCGGGAGGGGGAATGAAAAACTGTTTTTT. This translates into CASSQDIGRGNEKLFF.

Many counts were recorded for this clonotype. The gene calls are TRBV27 and TRBJ2-4; 9 bases align to TRBD1. The V gene end was trimmed by 5 bases and the J gene end by 0 bases; junction bases not matched to a gene: 5. This CDR3 has 16 amino acids. Germline CDR1 reads MNHEY; CDR2 reads SMNVEV (reference sequence). CDR3 DNA sequence: TGTGCCAGCAGTCCCCGGACAGGGGTAGCCAAAAACATTCAGTACTTC. Protein product: CASSPRTGVAKNIQYF.

In this sample, this clonotype turned up a few times. The chain joins TRBV12-3 or TRBV12-4 to TRBJ2-1; perhaps TRBD2 as D (5 bases). V lost 6 bases to trimming and J lost 7 bases, with 13 bases between them. There are 13 residues in the CDR3. CDR3 sequence (DNA): TGTGCCAGCAGCCAACTAGGTAGGAATGAGCAGTTCTTC. Translation: CASSQLGRNEQFF.

V is TRBV5-1 and J is TRBJ2-1, with TRBD2 matching over 11 bases. V shed 2 bases, J shed 3 bases, and the junction held 19 bases outside the gene matches. The length of the CDR3 is 21 residues. The V gene's germline CDR1 is SGHRS and CDR2 YFSETQ. CDR3 protein: CASSLNVVRTSGLTFYNEQFF. Written as DNA, the CDR3 is TGCGCCAGCAGCTTAAATGTCGTGAGGACTAGCGGGTTAACTTTCTACAATGAGCAGTTCTTC.

The chain couples TRBV5-1 to TRBJ2-3; TRBD2 matches 9 bases. Germline CDR1 is SGHRS and CDR2 is YFSETQ. The CDR3 covers 16 residues. V shed 0 bases, J shed 2 bases, and the junction held 4 bases outside the gene matches. This CDR3 is CASSLATSGYTDTQYF. The CDR3 DNA reads as TGCGCCAGCAGCTTGGCGACTAGCGGATACACAGATACGCAGTATTTT.

The rearrangement uses TRBV7-9 and TRBJ2-7; 7 positions agree with TRBD1. Germline-derived CDR1 and CDR2 are SEHNR and FQNEAQ (reference sequence). Losses at the gene ends were 4 bases for V and 2 bases for J; bases not matched to a gene: 11. The CDR3 length is 16 residues. CDR3 DNA: TGTGCCAGCAGCTCGACGAACACAGGGGACCCCTACGAGCAGTACTTC. This translates into CASSSTNTGDPYEQYF.

The chain combines TRBV12-3 or TRBV12-4 with TRBJ2-2; D unclear. This CDR3 comprises 14 residues. Trimming left V 6 bases short and J 7 bases short, with 15 bases between. CDR3 in DNA: TGTGCCAGCAGCCAATCTAGAGTTGGCGGGGAGCTGTTTTTT. Residues: CASSQSRVGGELFF.

This clonotype was observed many times. The J gene is TRBJ2-7, the V gene TRBV28, with TRBD1 as a possible D gene (5 bases). Germline CDR1 is MDHEN and CDR2 is SYDVKM. Trimming took off 5 bases at V and 1 base at J, with 15 bases between the two ends. The CDR3 totals 15 residues. The CDR3 sequence: CASSAQGSRSYEQYF. The CDR3, as DNA: TGTGCCAGCAGTGCCCAGGGCAGTAGGTCCTACGAGCAGTACTTC.